This record looks at one T cell receptor beta chain sequence and its context. This sample was taken from a study of T cell changes during pregnancy in multiple sclerosis. CDR1 is GTSNPN, CDR2 SVGIG, per germline (reference sequence). The V gene lost 0 bases and the J gene lost 8 bases, with 19 bases spanning the gap. The CDR3 loop spans 15 amino acids. Profiling relied on immunoSEQ multiplex PCR, and the TCRdb table lists in-frame clones only, not all of them. Of over 50,000 clones in the sample, around 91% are singletons; the top ten hold under 2%. Source: peripheral blood, taken after pregnancy. The chain joins TRBV30 to TRBJ1-2; possibly TRBD1 for D (6 bases). The sequence was obtained from a female donor with multiple sclerosis, enrolled in a pregnancy study. This chain's CDR3 is CAWSVFVGGAEGYTF. CDR3 bases: TGTGCCTGGAGTGTATTTGTTGGGGGCGCGGAGGGCTACACCTTC.